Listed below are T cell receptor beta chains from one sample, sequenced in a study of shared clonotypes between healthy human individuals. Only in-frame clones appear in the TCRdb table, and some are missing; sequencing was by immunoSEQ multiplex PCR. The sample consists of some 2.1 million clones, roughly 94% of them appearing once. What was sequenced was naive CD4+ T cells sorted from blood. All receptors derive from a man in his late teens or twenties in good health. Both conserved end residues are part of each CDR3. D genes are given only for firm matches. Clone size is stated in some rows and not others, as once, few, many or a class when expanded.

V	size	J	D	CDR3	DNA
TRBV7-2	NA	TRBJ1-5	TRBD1	CASSARTGFVPQHF	TGTGCCAGCAGCGCGCGGACAGGGTTTGTGCCCCAGCATTTT
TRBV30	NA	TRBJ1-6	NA	CAWSVRARSSPLHF	TGTGCCTGGAGTGTACGGGCCAGGAGTTCACCCCTCCACTTT
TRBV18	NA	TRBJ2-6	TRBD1	CASSPLSQGTNSGANVLTF	TGTGCCAGCTCACCCCTTTCACAGGGGACCAACTCTGGGGCCAACGTCCTGACTTTC
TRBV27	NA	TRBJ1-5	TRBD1	CASRSGQGMNQPQHF	TGTGCCAGCAGATCGGGACAGGGGATGAATCAGCCCCAGCATTTT
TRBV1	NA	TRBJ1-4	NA	CTSSQGSWRGRVRNEKLFF	TGCACCAGCAGCCAAGGCAGCTGGAGGGGGCGCGTTCGTAATGAAAAACTGTTTTTT
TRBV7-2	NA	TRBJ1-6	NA	CASSPSRNSPLHF	TGTGCCAGCAGCCCATCCCGTAATTCACCCCTCCACTTT
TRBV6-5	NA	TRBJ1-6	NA	CASSLRSQSNSPLHF	TGTGCCAGCAGTTTACGAAGTCAGAGTAATTCACCCCTCCACTTT
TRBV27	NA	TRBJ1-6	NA	CASSLAGTLDSPLHF	TGTGCCAGCAGTTTGGCGGGCACTTTGGATTCACCCCTCCACTTT
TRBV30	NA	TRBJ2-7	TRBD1	CAWRPGQGTYEQYF	TGTGCCTGGAGACCGGGACAGGGTACCTACGAGCAGTACTTC
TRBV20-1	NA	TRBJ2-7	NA	CSASWGDFTFF	TGCAGTGCTAGTTGGGGCGATTTCACTTTCTTC
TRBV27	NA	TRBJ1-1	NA	CASSLNRQAGAFF	TGTGCCAGCAGTTTAAACCGACAGGCAGGAGCTTTCTTT
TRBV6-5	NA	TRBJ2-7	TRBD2	CASSYSVTSGSYEQYF	TGTGCCAGCAGTTACTCAGTGACTAGCGGCTCCTACGAGCAGTACTTC
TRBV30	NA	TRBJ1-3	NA	CAWRNEDSLSGNTIYF	TGTGCCTGGAGAAATGAGGACAGCCTCTCTGGAAACACCATATATTTT
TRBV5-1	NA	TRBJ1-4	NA	CASSPWGNEKLFF	TGCGCCAGCAGCCCCTGGGGAAATGAAAAACTGTTTTTT
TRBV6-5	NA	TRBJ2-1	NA	CASSRGRGDNEQFF	TGTGCCAGCAGTCGTGGGCGCGGCGACAATGAGCAGTTCTTC
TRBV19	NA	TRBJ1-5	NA	CASSSPGIQPQHF	TGTGCCAGTAGTAGCCCAGGGATCCAGCCCCAGCATTTT
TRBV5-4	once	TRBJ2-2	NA	CASSLFQLNTGELFF	TGTGCCAGCAGCTTGTTTCAGTTGAACACCGGGGAGCTGTTTTTT
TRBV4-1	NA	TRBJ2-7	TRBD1	CASSHTVNRDRGREQYF	TGCGCCAGCAGCCATACTGTCAACCGGGACAGGGGGCGCGAGCAGTACTTC
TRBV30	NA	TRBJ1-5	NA	CAWSVRKDQPQHF	TGTGCCTGGAGTGTACGAAAAGATCAGCCCCAGCATTTT
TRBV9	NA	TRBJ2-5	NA	CASSTRGGETQYF	TGTGCCAGCAGCACACGAGGGGGGGAGACCCAGTACTTC
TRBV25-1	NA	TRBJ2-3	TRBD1	CASSGRTGGQSDTDTQYF	TGTGCCAGCAGTGGTCGGACTGGGGGACAGTCGGACACAGATACGCAGTATTTT
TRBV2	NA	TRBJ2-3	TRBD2	CASMRLAGVDTQYF	TGTGCCAGCATGAGACTAGCGGGAGTGGATACGCAGTATTTT
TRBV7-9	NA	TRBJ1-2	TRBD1	CASSPGTAILSDGYTF	TGTGCCAGCAGCCCCGGGACAGCTATCCTAAGTGATGGCTACACCTTC
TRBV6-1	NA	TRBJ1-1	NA	CASTPGGRWTEAFF	TGTGCCAGCACCCCTGGGGGGCGATGGACTGAAGCTTTCTTT
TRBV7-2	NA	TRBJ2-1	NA	CASSLVNYNEQFF	TGTGCCAGCAGTTTAGTTAACTACAATGAGCAGTTCTTC
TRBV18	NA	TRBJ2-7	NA	CASSRQNGYEQYF	TGTGCCAGCTCACGACAGAACGGCTACGAGCAGTACTTC
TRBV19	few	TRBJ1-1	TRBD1	CASSILPGQGGFAEAFF	TGTGCCAGTAGTATACTCCCGGGACAGGGGGGATTTGCTGAAGCTTTCTTT
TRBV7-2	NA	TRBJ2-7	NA	CASSLAVAPTSYEQYF	TGTGCCAGCAGCTTAGCGGTAGCGCCTACCTCCTACGAGCAGTACTTC
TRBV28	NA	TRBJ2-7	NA	CASTGTPYEQYF	TGTGCCAGCACCGGGACTCCCTACGAGCAGTACTTC
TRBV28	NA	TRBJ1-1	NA	CASYVGAMNTEAFF	TGTGCCAGCTATGTGGGAGCCATGAACACTGAAGCTTTCTTT
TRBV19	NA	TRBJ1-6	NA	CASSMDSETPLHF	TGTGCCAGTAGTATGGACAGTGAAACACCCCTCCACTTT
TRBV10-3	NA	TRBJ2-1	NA	CAISESQGPEQFF	TGTGCCATCAGTGAGTCTCAGGGACCTGAGCAGTTCTTC
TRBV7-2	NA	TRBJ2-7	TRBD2	CASSLGTGTSLYEQYF	TGTGCCAGCAGCTTAGGCACCGGGACTAGCCTCTACGAGCAGTACTTC
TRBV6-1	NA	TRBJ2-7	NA	CASSERIEQYF	TGTGCCAGCAGTGAAAGGATCGAGCAGTACTTC
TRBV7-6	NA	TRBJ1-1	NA	CASTPGGVNTEAFF	TGTGCCAGCACCCCCGGAGGGGTGAACACTGAAGCTTTCTTT
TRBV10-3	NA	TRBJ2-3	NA	CAIGREGQYF	TGTGCCATCGGCCGAGAGGGGCAGTATTTT
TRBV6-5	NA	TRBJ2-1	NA	CASSGFRQTYNEQFF	TGTGCCAGCAGCGGCTTCAGACAGACCTACAATGAGCAGTTCTTC
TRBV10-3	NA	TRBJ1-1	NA	CAISEAVGSWAFF	TGTGCCATCAGTGAAGCGGTGGGCAGTTGGGCTTTCTTT
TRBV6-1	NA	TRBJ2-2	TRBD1	CASSEYRGTGELFF	TGTGCCAGCAGTGAATACAGGGGTACCGGGGAGCTGTTTTTT
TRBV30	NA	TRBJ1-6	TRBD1	CAWTMTGPGSPLHF	TGTGCCTGGACGATGACAGGGCCGGGGTCACCCCTCCACTTT
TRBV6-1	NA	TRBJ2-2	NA	CASSAGWHTGELFF	TGTGCCAGCAGTGCAGGGTGGCACACCGGGGAGCTGTTTTTT
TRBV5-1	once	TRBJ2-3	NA	CASSPLSGTLGSTDTQYF	TGCGCCAGCAGCCCCCTATCAGGGACCCTTGGTAGCACAGATACGCAGTATTTT
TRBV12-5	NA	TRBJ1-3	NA	CASGLSGAGNTIYF	TGTGCTAGTGGTTTGTCAGGGGCTGGAAACACCATATATTTT